The source of this T cell receptor (beta chain) is a study of cytomegalovirus exposure and HLA in healthy donors. Primers: 60 Vbeta forward and 13 Jbeta reverse. Study processing details: Counted up in a later analysis, unique TCR beta chains came to some 80 million, with roughly 11 million shared. TCRdb's table, derived via immunoSEQ multiplex PCR, lists solely in-frame clones and lacks some. That table supplies the V and J calls and clone size; D and trimming were determined from the DNA. The sample yields approximately 170,000 clones, around three quarters seen once. Study-level results: According to reports, the classifier identified cytomegalovirus status with high specificity and sensitivity.

When sampled, the donors appeared nominally healthy, though they likely had unrecorded immune exposures. As for this clone: Its target is not known.

The germline CDR1 and CDR2 sequences are GTSNPN and SVGIG (reference sequence). There are 15 residues in the CDR3. Trimming removed 2 bases from V and 3 bases from J; junction bases left unmatched: 5. This sequence joins TRBV30 and TRBJ2-5, with TRBD2 matching 11 bases. Sequencing was carried out using PBMCs. The TCR sequence derives from a woman in her 30s in good health and CMV-seropositive. For the CDR3, the DNA is TGTGCCTGGAGTACTCCGGGACTAGCGGAAGAGACCCAGTACTTC. Translation gives CAWSTPGLAEETQYF. The entire variable domain, with the rest obtained from reference TRBV30 and TRBJ2-5, is as follows: SQTIHQWPATLVQPVGSPLSLECTVEGTSNPNLYWYRQAAGRGLQLLFYSVGIGQISSEVPQNLSASRPQDRQFILSSKKLLLSDSGFYLCAWSTPGLAEETQYFGPGTRLLVL.